These T cell receptor beta chains were read from a single sample in a study of beta chain features in type 1 diabetes. TCRdb's copy holds only in-frame clones and misses some; the assay was immunoSEQ multiplex PCR. The sample records 130,000 to 150,000 clones, more than 9% being singletons. Sequencing was carried out using naive CD4+ T cells from blood. These receptors originate from a young man in good health. Both conserved end residues are part of each CDR3. D genes are given only for firm matches. The size of a clone is reported for some rows only, either as once, few or many, or as a class for expanded clones.

j_call	clone_size	v_call	d_call	cdr3_aa	cdr3_nt
TRBJ2-3	few	TRBV27	.	CASSVIGVGFSGTDTQYF	TGTGCCAGCAGTGTGATCGGAGTCGGTTTTAGTGGCACAGATACGCAGTATTTT
TRBJ2-3	few	TRBV5-1	.	CASSGSDLGLKYF	TGCGCCAGCAGCGGGAGTGACCTAGGTTTAAAGTATTTT
TRBJ2-5	.	TRBV10-3	TRBD2	CAISVGSGGAQETQYF	TGTGCCATCAGTGTGGGGAGCGGGGGGGCCCAAGAGACCCAGTACTTC
TRBJ2-7	.	TRBV5-4	TRBD2	CASSLGTGLSSYEQYF	TGTGCCAGCAGCTTGGGGACGGGACTAAGCTCCTACGAGCAGTACTTC
TRBJ1-2	.	TRBV4-3	.	CASSQEPGHGYTF	TGCGCCAGCAGCCAAGAACCCGGTCATGGCTACACCTTC
TRBJ2-1	.	TRBV9	.	CASSKGGSYNEQFF	TGTGCCAGCAGTAAAGGGGGTTCTTACAATGAGCAGTTCTTC
TRBJ2-7	.	TRBV6-5	.	CASNPHLSAYEQYF	TGTGCCAGCAATCCCCACTTGTCGGCCTACGAGCAGTACTTC
TRBJ2-3	.	TRBV9	.	CASSVGSYRDTQYF	TGTGCCAGCAGCGTAGGGTCCTATCGAGATACGCAGTATTTT
TRBJ1-1	many	TRBV9	.	CASSVAGNTEAFF	TGTGCCAGCAGCGTAGCAGGGAACACTGAAGCTTTCTTT
TRBJ2-1	.	TRBV5-1	TRBD2	CASSFGTGGTYNEQFF	TGCGCCAGCAGCTTTGGGACGGGAGGCACCTACAATGAGCAGTTCTTC
TRBJ2-1	many	TRBV7-2	.	CASSVGQPDEQFF	TGTGCCAGCAGCGTGGGACAACCTGATGAGCAGTTCTTC
TRBJ2-1	few	TRBV4-2	TRBD2	CASTLRGGVYNEQFF	TGTGCCAGCACCTTGCGGGGGGGGGTCTACAATGAGCAGTTCTTC
TRBJ2-3	.	TRBV7-2	.	CASSPRLVAADTQYF	TGTGCCAGCAGCCCCAGACTAGTTGCGGCAGATACGCAGTATTTT
TRBJ1-2	.	TRBV6-5	.	CASSYSTGSGGYTF	TGTGCCAGCAGTTACTCAACAGGGTCGGGAGGCTACACCTTC
TRBJ2-4	.	TRBV25-1	.	CASSERLTGTKNIQYF	TGTGCCAGCAGTGAACGACTCACCGGAACCAAAAACATTCAGTACTTC
TRBJ1-5	few	TRBV7-2	TRBD1	CASSLPGQHNQPQHF	TGTGCCAGCAGCTTACCGGGACAGCACAATCAGCCCCAGCATTTT
TRBJ2-1	.	TRBV9	.	CASSVVSTYNEQFF	TGTGCCAGCAGCGTAGTAAGCACCTACAATGAGCAGTTCTTC
TRBJ2-1	.	TRBV7-3	TRBD2	CASSSAGGVNEQFF	TGTGCCAGCAGCTCCGCGGGGGGAGTCAATGAGCAGTTCTTC
TRBJ2-7	.	TRBV6-1	.	CASIPGRDDAYEQYF	TGTGCCAGCATCCCTGGGCGGGACGATGCCTACGAGCAGTACTTC
TRBJ2-5	.	TRBV18	TRBD2	CASSLPPSGGYETQYF	TGTGCCAGCTCACTCCCCCCTAGCGGGGGCTACGAGACCCAGTACTTC
TRBJ2-7	few	TRBV6-5	.	CASSYLEYF	TGTGCCAGCAGTTACCTTGAGTACTTC
TRBJ2-1	few	TRBV7-2	TRBD2	CASTPGLAGGRYNEQFF	TGTGCCAGCACCCCGGGACTAGCGGGGGGGAGATACAATGAGCAGTTCTTC
TRBJ1-2	few	TRBV7-2	TRBD1	CASSLRDSTISYGYTF	TGTGCCAGCAGCCTCCGGGACAGCACGATCTCCTATGGCTACACCTTC
TRBJ2-3	.	TRBV6-5	.	CASSYSGRATDTQYF	TGTGCCAGCAGTTACTCCGGCAGGGCCACAGATACGCAGTATTTT
TRBJ1-2	few	TRBV25-1	.	CASSEYIGGMGYGYTF	TGTGCCAGCAGTGAATATATTGGGGGCATGGGGTATGGCTACACCTTC
TRBJ1-6	.	TRBV25-1	.	CASSEDRTNSPLHF	TGTGCCAGCAGTGAAGACAGGACAAATTCACCCCTCCACTTT